This T cell receptor beta chain was sequenced for a study of cytomegalovirus exposure and HLA in healthy donors. Study observations and caveats: Reports described diagnosis of cytomegalovirus status by the classifier as highly specific and sensitive. There was a cluster of highly shared sequence variants that was likely a sequencing artifact. A later analysis linked a missense DCLRE1C variant to TCR beta V- and J-gene trimming.

The PCR ran on 60 Vbeta and 13 Jbeta primers. Repertoires were generated with immunoSEQ multiplex PCR, while TCRdb's copy carries only in-frame clones and drops some. Of around 100,000 clones in the sample, approximately 68% were seen once. A remark on this clone: Antigen specificity is unknown.

Sequencing input: PBMCs. The sequence was collected from a woman younger than 35 in good health and CMV-seropositive.

In nucleotides, the CDR3 is TGTGCCAGCAGTTACACCCGAGGCACTGAAGCTTTCTTT. It specifies CASSYTRGTEAFF. The V gene is TRBV6-5, the J gene TRBJ1-1; D gene unclear. Between the trimmed V and J ends, which lost 2 bases and 4 bases, there was a span of 8 bases. The length of the CDR3 is 13 residues. Germline CDR1 reads MNHEY; CDR2 reads SVGAGI.